This section outlines one TCR beta chain sequence together with its context. This sample was included in a study of shared clonotypes between healthy human individuals. Profiled with immunoSEQ multiplex PCR; TCRdb holds only in-frame clones, not every one. There are 2 million to 3 million clones in the sample; under 95% occur only once, and roughly 0.39% lies in the top ten. The CDR3 sequence is 14 residues long. J gave up 8 bases and V 5 bases, and 5 bases lay outside the gene matches. From germline, CDR1 is SGHTA and CDR2 FQGTGA. The chain is built from TRBV7-3 and TRBJ1-4; the match to TRBD1 covers 10 bases. This receptor was obtained from a man aged 18 to 30 in good health. Some clones in this sample may be carry-over from other donors' samples. Sequences were obtained from naive CD4+ T cells from PBMCs. The subset here: CD45RA+ positively selected. CDR3 region: CASSLGTGVEKLFF. CDR3 in DNA: TGTGCCAGCAGCCTCGGGACAGGGGTGGAAAAACTGTTTTTT.